This TCR beta chain was identified during a study of neoadjuvant anti-PD-1 for oral cavity cancer. At the level of the study: Patients mostly received three to four biweekly nivolumab doses at 3 mg/kg before surgery.

V was clipped by 0 bases and J by 5 bases; unmatched bases: 1. This CDR3 contains 14 residues. Looked up from germline, CDR1 is LGHNA and CDR2 is YNFKEQ. Repertoires were generated with immunoSEQ multiplex PCR, while TCRdb's copy carries only in-frame clones and drops some. The sample consists of tens of thousands of clones, around four fifths of them appearing once. This rearrangement joins TRBV4-2 to TRBJ2-1, with TRBD1 matching 7 bases. This clonotype was obtained from a person between 40 and 85 years old with oral cavity squamous cell carcinoma. The sequencing used PBMCs, collected before nivolumab (anti-PD-1) treatment. CDR3 nucleotide sequence: TGTGCCAGCAGCCAAGAACAGGGGCACAATGAGCAGTTCTTC. Its protein is CASSQEQGHNEQFF.